This T cell receptor beta chain originates from a study of vaccination effects on CD4 cells after COVID-19. Study at large: Antigen-specific CD4+ T cells were first expanded with viral peptide pools by the ViraFEST assay and only then sequenced. Two-dose BNT162b2 or mRNA-1273 vaccination was given to participants. Study-wide findings and caveats: Only 1 of 255 vaccine-induced clones from healthy vaccinees cross-reacted with common cold coronaviruses.

The authors isolated CD4+ T cells after roughly 10 days of culture. The study found no prior SARS-CoV-2 infection in the vaccine recipients, who tested negative for nucleocapsid antibodies. Sequencing was performed with immunoSEQ multiplex PCR; in TCRdb, only in-frame clones are kept and a portion is missing. The table lists 40,000 or so clones, roughly 80% of them singletons. Trimming cost V 2 bases and J 3 bases, with 11 bases left between them. This CDR3 is built from 15 residues. Germline-derived CDR1 and CDR2 are SGHTA and FQGTGA. To note about this clone: Antigen: not known.

The material sequenced was CD4+ T cells from PBMCs cultured without peptide, taken before COVID-19 vaccination. This TCR was recovered from a human donor who received a COVID-19 vaccine. The chain employs TRBV7-3 and TRBJ2-1; the D call may be TRBD1 or TRBD2 (5 bases each). CDR3 residues: CASSLGGSGYNEQFF. CDR3 sequence (DNA): TGTGCCAGCAGCTTAGGGGGATCCGGCTACAATGAGCAGTTCTTC.